This entry lists 20 T cell receptor beta chains sequenced from one sample in a study of control samples from healthy donors and cancer patients. Some clones are missing from TCRdb's copy, which holds only in-frame ones; the method was immunoSEQ multiplex PCR. This sample carries 150,000 to 200,000 clones, about 92% of them seen once, and the ten largest clones take approximately 1.5%. Material: blood. The receptors stem from a young man in good health.

Only a few counts were recorded for this clone. The chain links TRBV7-2 to TRBJ1-6; D perhaps matches TRBD1 (5 bases). Germline assignment: CDR1 SGHTA and CDR2 FQGNSA. The CDR3 runs to 16 residues. V dropped 6 bases and J dropped 7 bases, with 19 bases sitting between them. The CDR3 protein is CASSRSRGGRNSPLHF. DNA of the CDR3: TGTGCCAGCAGTCGTAGCCGGGGGGGAAGAAATTCACCCCTCCACTTT. Looking up the rest from reference TRBV7-2 and TRBJ1-6 gives the full variable domain: GAGVSQSPSNKVTEKGKDVELRCDPISGHTALYWYRQSLGQGLEFLIYFQGNSAPDKSGLPSDRFSAERTGGSVSTLTIQRTQQEDSAVYLCASSRSRGGRNSPLHFGNGTRLTVT.

This clone was picked up one time. The chain joins TRBV28 to TRBJ1-2; D gene unclear. The germline V gene encodes CDR1 MDHEN and CDR2 SYDVKM. The CDR3 has 14 residues. Trimming pared 7 bases from V and 3 bases from J, leaving 15 bases between. CDR3 protein: CASTPGSRYYGYTF. In DNA form, the CDR3 reads TGTGCCAGCACCCCGGGATCCCGTTACTATGGCTACACCTTC.

A word on this clone: The junction and the germline gene differ at one end; a read error may be behind it. This rearrangement joins TRBV28 to TRBJ2-1, with a possible D match to TRBD2 (6 bases). The CDR3 extends over 15 amino acids. Germline loops: CDR1 MDHEN, CDR2 SYDVKM. The CDR3 protein is CASSLTGAPYNEQFF. The CDR3 region has the DNA TGTGCCAGCAGTTTAACGGGAGCACCCTATAATGAGCAGTTCTTC.

The chain links TRBV15 to TRBJ2-6; weak D call: TRBD1 (5 bases). V lost 2 bases and J lost 0, with 14 bases in between. CDR1 LNHNV and CDR2 YYDKDF come from the germline V gene (reference sequence). The CDR3 has 18 residues. CDR3 bases: TGTGCCACCAGCAGATTGACAGATTCCTTCTCTGGGGCCAACGTCCTGACTTTC. It yields the protein CATSRLTDSFSGANVLTF.

The rearrangement links TRBV19 to TRBJ2-1; no clear D gene. Per the germline V gene, CDR1 is LNHDA and CDR2 is SQIVND (reference sequence). The V end was cut by 1 base, the J end by 0 bases, with 7 bases between. The CDR3 loop spans 15 amino acids. CDR3 loop: CASSIVRSSYNEQFF. Here the CDR3 DNA reads TGTGCCAGTAGTATAGTTCGTTCCTCCTACAATGAGCAGTTCTTC.

This CDR3 reads CASSQQSHYGYTF. The CDR3 nucleotides read TGTGCCAGCAGCCAACAGAGTCACTATGGCTACACCTTC. The rearrangement links TRBV3-1 (or the pseudogene TRBV3-2) to TRBJ1-2; D not resolved. V gave up 2 bases and J gave up 3 bases, with 7 bases separating them. The CDR3 has 13 amino acids. Germline CDR1 and CDR2: LGHDT and YNNKEL (reference sequence).

The CDR3 region has the DNA TGTGCCACCAGTGATCGTCTAGCGGGAGGGCGGGATACGCAGTATTTT. This gives the protein CATSDRLAGGRDTQYF. The chain is built from TRBV24-1 and TRBJ2-3, with 12 bases lining up with TRBD2. The CDR3 extends over 16 amino acids. Germline-derived CDR1 and CDR2 are KGHDR and SFDVKD. J lost 6 bases, V lost 3 bases, and 6 bases had no gene match.

The chain combines TRBV5-4 with TRBJ2-3, with 8 bases identical to TRBD2. V shed 4 bases, J shed 4 bases, and the junction held 8 bases outside the gene matches. This CDR3 is 15 amino acids long. Germline CDR1 is SGHNT and CDR2 is YYREEE (reference sequence). CDR3 region: CASSLSGGAADTQYF. The CDR3 region has the DNA TGTGCCAGCAGCCTGTCCGGGGGGGCGGCAGATACGCAGTATTTT.

This chain's CDR3 is CASSYQAGLWSQHF. The CDR3 DNA is TGTGCCAGCAGTTACCAGGCAGGCCTTTGGTCCCAGCATTTT. This chain joins TRBV6-2 or TRBV6-3 and TRBJ1-5, with unresolved D. V dropped 2 bases and J dropped 11 bases, with 16 bases sitting between them. CDR1 is MNHEY, CDR2 SVGEGT, per germline. CDR3 length: 14 amino acids.

The chain uses TRBV7-2 and TRBJ1-2; D gene ambiguous. The germline CDR1 and CDR2 sequences are SGHTA and FQGNSA. The CDR3 runs 13 residues. V was shortened by 2 bases and J by 3 bases, with 7 bases between the two germline ends. CDR3 sequence (DNA): TGTGCCAGCAGCTTAAATGGTGACTATGGCTACACCTTC. Protein: CASSLNGDYGYTF.

This clone is a singleton in its sample. The V and J genes are TRBV6-8 and TRBJ1-2; 7 bases agree with TRBD1. Germline CDR1 MNHGY, CDR2 SAAAGT. The V gene end was trimmed by 6 bases and the J gene end by 8 bases; junction bases not matched to a gene: 3. CDR3 length: 11 amino acids. This chain's CDR3 is CASSRGGGYTF. The CDR3 nucleotides are TGTGCCAGCAGCAGGGGGGGCGGCTACACCTTC.

The chain carries TRBV3-1 (or the pseudogene TRBV3-2) and TRBJ1-6; no definite D call. CDR1 is LGHDT, CDR2 YNNKEL, per germline (reference sequence). Trimming stripped 0 bases from V and 0 bases from J, with 9 bases between. The CDR3 runs 17 residues. The CDR3 nucleotides read TGTGCCAGCAGCCAAGATCTGGCCAGCTCCTATAATTCACCCCTCCACTTT. Its protein product is CASSQDLASSYNSPLHF.

The chain recombines TRBV5-4 with TRBJ2-4, with TRBD1 as a possible D gene (6 bases). The CDR3 sequence is 13 residues long. Trimming left V 2 bases short and J 8 bases short, with 11 bases between. CDR1 is SGHNT, CDR2 YYREEE, per germline (reference sequence). CDR3 protein: CASSFKGVDIQYF. CDR3 DNA sequence: TGTGCCAGCAGCTTTAAGGGGGTGGACATTCAGTACTTC.

J is TRBJ1-6 and V is TRBV10-3; TRBD1 is a possible D gene (5 bases). Per germline, CDR1 ENHRY and CDR2 SYGVKD. Trimming removed 10 bases at V and 7 bases at J, with 14 bases between. This CDR3 comprises 13 residues. The CDR3 is CATGEGANSPLHF. The CDR3 DNA reads as TGTGCCACCGGGGAAGGGGCCAATTCACCCCTCCACTTT.

This sequence joins TRBV25-1 and TRBJ2-2; D may be TRBD1 or TRBD2 (5 bases each). From germline, CDR1 is MGHDK and CDR2 SYGVNS. This CDR3 region has 13 residues. V was clipped by 6 bases and J by 7 bases, with 12 bases between them. This chain's CDR3 is CASREGMGGELFF. The CDR3 nucleotides are TGTGCCAGCAGAGAGGGGATGGGCGGGGAGCTGTTTTTT.

This chain uses TRBV7-9 with TRBJ1-1; D remains unclear. The V gene lost 5 bases and the J gene lost 6 bases, with 13 bases spanning the gap. The CDR3 loop spans 13 amino acids. Germline CDR1 reads SEHNR; CDR2 reads FQNEAQ (reference sequence). The CDR3 protein is CASSLEVTAEAFF. CDR3 DNA: TGTGCCAGCAGCCTGGAAGTGACCGCTGAAGCTTTCTTT.

The chain combines TRBV6-5 with TRBJ1-4, with no clear D. Trimming took off 0 bases at V and 0 bases at J, with 8 bases between the two ends. Germline V gene data show CDR1 as MNHEY and CDR2 as SVGAGI. CDR3 size: 16 residues. The CDR3 protein is CASSYSWASTNEKLFF. Here the CDR3 DNA reads TGTGCCAGCAGTTACTCCTGGGCTTCAACTAATGAAAAACTGTTTTTT.

The chain couples TRBV5-1 to TRBJ2-7; D remains unclear. The V end was cut by 4 bases, the J end by 4 bases, with 12 bases between. The V gene's germline CDR1 is SGHRS and CDR2 YFSETQ. The CDR3 totals 13 residues. The CDR3 sequence: CASSGESYYEQYF. For the CDR3, the DNA is TGCGCCAGCAGCGGGGAATCTTATTACGAGCAGTACTTC.

This clone has only a few counts. V is TRBV30 and J is TRBJ1-2; a weak D match, TRBD1 (5 bases). The V end lost 4 bases, the J end lost 8 bases, and 17 bases lay between the germline ends. Germline CDR1 is GTSNPN and CDR2 is SVGIG (reference sequence). The CDR3 runs 13 residues. CDR3 sequence reads: CAWTGRGVRGYTF. The CDR3 DNA follows: TGTGCCTGGACTGGTCGGGGCGTCAGGGGCTACACCTTC.

This clone has a single count. The V call is TRBV12-3 or TRBV12-4, the J call TRBJ1-5, with 7 bases lining up with TRBD1. The J segment lost 4 bases and the V segment lost 6 bases, leaving 3 bases of the junction unmatched. This CDR3 is 13 amino acids long. CDR3 sequence reads: CASSQQGNQPQHF. The CDR3 nucleotides are TGTGCCAGCAGCCAACAGGGGAATCAGCCCCAGCATTTT.